What follows are 11 T cell receptor beta chains derived from one specimen sequenced in a study of OX40 agonist ivuxolimab in advanced cancers. Generated by immunoSEQ multiplex PCR, the TCRdb table keeps only in-frame clones and is missing some. The sample consists of about 45,000 clones, around 86% of them appearing once. The source material was CD4+ or CD8+ T cells sorted from blood, sampled in a trial of the OX40 agonist ivuxolimab. These receptors originate from an adult with an advanced solid tumor such as melanoma, head and neck, liver or kidney cancer.

This clone was found a few times. The rearrangement links TRBV7-8 to TRBJ1-6; TRBD1 agrees at 8 bases. CDR1 is SGHVS, CDR2 FQNEAQ, per germline. The CDR3 runs 14 residues. V shed 6 bases and J 6 bases; nucleotides not matched to a gene: 4. The DNA of the CDR3 is TGTGCCAGCAGAATGGACAGGGTTAATTCACCCCTCCACTTT. This translates into CASRMDRVNSPLHF.

This clone was picked up a small number of times. CDR3 nucleotides: TGTGCCAGCAGCCAAGATCCGAGCACAGATACGCAGTATTTT. It translates to CASSQDPSTDTQYF. The chain links TRBV4-2 to TRBJ2-3, with D uncertain. This CDR3 region has 14 residues. Per germline, CDR1 LGHNA and CDR2 YNFKEQ. V gave up 0 bases and J gave up 0 bases, with 4 bases separating them.

This rearrangement joins TRBV6-6 to TRBJ2-7; D unresolved. The germline V gene has CDR1 MNHNY and CDR2 SVGAGI (reference sequence). Trimming left V 6 bases short and J 4 bases short, with 10 bases between. The CDR3 is 12 amino acids. The CDR3 is CASSHDTYEQYF. The CDR3 DNA follows: TGTGCCAGCAGCCACGACACTTACGAGCAGTACTTC.

This clone was recorded once. This chain uses TRBV10-1 with TRBJ2-3, with no clear D. The V end was cut by 2 bases, the J end by 0 bases, with 15 bases between. CDR3 length: 17 residues. The V gene's germline CDR1 is WNHNN and CDR2 SYGVQD (reference sequence). DNA of the CDR3: TGCGCCAGCAGTGAGCCAGAGGAAAAGGGAAGCACAGATACGCAGTATTTT. Translated: CASSEPEEKGSTDTQYF.

This chain uses TRBV29-1 with TRBJ2-7, with TRBD2 matching 7 bases. This CDR3 is built from 14 residues. Trimming cost V 3 bases and J 3 bases; bases outside gene matches: 8. Germline V gives CDR1 SQVTM, CDR2 ANQGSEA. The CDR3 sequence: CSVEGGGKGYEQYF. In DNA form, the CDR3 reads TGCAGCGTTGAGGGGGGAGGGAAGGGCTACGAGCAGTACTTC.

The chain recombines TRBV7-2 with TRBJ1-2; D ambiguous. CDR3 length equals 16 residues. The V gene's germline CDR1 is SGHTA and CDR2 FQGNSA. V was trimmed by 1 base and J by 0 bases, leaving 12 bases between them. The CDR3 loop is CASSLVTGKPNYGYTF. The CDR3 nucleotides read TGTGCCAGCAGCTTAGTGACGGGCAAGCCTAACTATGGCTACACCTTC. Complete variable domain (other parts from reference TRBV7-2 and TRBJ1-2): GAGVSQSPSNKVTEKGKDVELRCDPISGHTALYWYRQSLGQGLEFLIYFQGNSAPDKSGLPSDRFSAERTGGSVSTLTIQRTQQEDSAVYLCASSLVTGKPNYGYTFGSGTRLTVV.

The chain has TRBV6-6 and TRBJ2-3; TRBD1 matches 8 bases. With 2 bases clipped from V and 1 base from J, the junction kept 2 bases outside the gene matches. CDR3 length: 15 amino acids. Germline CDR1 and CDR2: MNHNY and SVGAGI (reference sequence). The CDR3 nucleotides are TGTGCCAGCAGTTACCCGGGACAGGGCACAGATACGCAGTATTTT. This translates into CASSYPGQGTDTQYF.

This chain joins TRBV9 and TRBJ1-3; no clear D gene. The CDR3 is made up of 15 amino acids. Germline V gene lookup returns CDR1 SGDLS and CDR2 YYNGEE. Trimming took 3 bases from V and 3 from J, leaving 13 bases between them. CDR3 sequence: CASSEEGRYGNTIYF. The CDR3 DNA follows: TGTGCCAGCAGCGAAGAAGGCCGCTATGGAAACACCATATATTTT.

The V gene is TRBV5-1, the J gene TRBJ1-2; 7 nucleotides line up with TRBD1. This CDR3 spans 14 amino acids. V gave up 2 bases and J gave up 0 bases; unmatched junction bases: 1. The germline V gene has CDR1 SGHRS and CDR2 YFSETQ. CDR3 DNA sequence: TGCGCCAGCAGCTTCGGGACAGCTAACTATGGCTACACCTTC. Its protein is CASSFGTANYGYTF.

The chain couples TRBV27 to TRBJ2-3, with D uncertain. This CDR3 is 12 amino acids long. From germline, CDR1 is MNHEY and CDR2 SMNVEV (reference sequence). Deletions cut 8 bases from V and 0 bases from J, with 6 bases between. The CDR3 sequence is CASGPSTDTQYF. CDR3 in DNA: TGTGCCAGCGGTCCTAGCACAGATACGCAGTATTTT.

This sequence joins TRBV28 and TRBJ1-2, with TRBD1 matching over 7 bases. Losses at the gene ends were 1 base for V and 3 bases for J; bases not matched to a gene: 14. CDR3 length: 18 amino acids. The germline CDR1 and CDR2 sequences are MDHEN and SYDVKM. The CDR3 region is CASSLFSLRGLKHYGYTF. The CDR3 region has the DNA TGTGCCAGCAGTTTATTTTCCTTGAGGGGGCTGAAACACTATGGCTACACCTTC.